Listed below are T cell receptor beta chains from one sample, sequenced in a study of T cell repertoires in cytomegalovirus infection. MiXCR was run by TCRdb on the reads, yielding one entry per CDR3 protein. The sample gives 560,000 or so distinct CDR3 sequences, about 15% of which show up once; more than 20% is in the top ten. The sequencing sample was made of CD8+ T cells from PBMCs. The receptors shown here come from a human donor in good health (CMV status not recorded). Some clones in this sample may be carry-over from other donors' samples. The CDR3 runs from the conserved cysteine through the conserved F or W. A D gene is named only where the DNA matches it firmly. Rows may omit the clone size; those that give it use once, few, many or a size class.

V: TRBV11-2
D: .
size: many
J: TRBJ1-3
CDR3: CASSLWSGDSRGRNTIYF
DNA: TGTGCCAGCAGCTTATGGTCCGGTGACAGTCGCGGTCGAAACACCATATATTTT

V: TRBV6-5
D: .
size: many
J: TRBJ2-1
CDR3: CASSYSKYYEQFF
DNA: TGTGCCAGCAGTTACTCGAAGTACTATGAGCAGTTCTTC

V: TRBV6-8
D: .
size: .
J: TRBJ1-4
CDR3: CASSSSGEKLFF
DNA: TGTGCCAGCAGTTCGTCTGGAGAAAAACTGTTTTTT

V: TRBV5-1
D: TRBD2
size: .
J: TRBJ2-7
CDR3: CASSLAEVREGLHEQYF
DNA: TGCGCCAGCAGCTTGGCCGAGGTCAGGGAGGGACTACACGAGCAGTACTTC

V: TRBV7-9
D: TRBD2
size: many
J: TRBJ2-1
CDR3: CASSLTSGRINEQFF
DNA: TGTGCCAGCAGCCTTACCTCCGGGAGGATCAATGAGCAGTTCTTC

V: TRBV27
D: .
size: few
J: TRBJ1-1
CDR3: CASSLGGSSEAFF
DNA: TGTGCCAGTAGTTTGGGGGGCTCGTCTGAAGCTTTCTTT

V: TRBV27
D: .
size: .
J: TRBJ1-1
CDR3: CASSLSGSSPEAFF
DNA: TGTGCCAGCAGTTTATCAGGGAGCAGCCCTGAAGCTTTCTTT

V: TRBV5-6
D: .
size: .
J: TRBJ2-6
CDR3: CAVMDSSSGANVLTF
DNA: TGTGCCGTGATGGACAGCTCCTCTGGGGCCAACGTCCTGACTTTC

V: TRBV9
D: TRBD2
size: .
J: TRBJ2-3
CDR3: CASSVAREALSTDTQYF
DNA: TGTGCCAGCAGCGTAGCCCGGGAGGCGTTGAGCACAGATACGCAGTATTTT

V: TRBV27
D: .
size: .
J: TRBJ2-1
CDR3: CASKGTSYNEQFF
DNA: TGTGCCAGCAAGGGGACCTCCTACAATGAGCAGTTCTTC

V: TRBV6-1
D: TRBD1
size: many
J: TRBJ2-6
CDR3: CASSSDRGTLSGANVLTF
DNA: TGTGCCAGCAGTTCGGACAGGGGGACCCTCTCTGGGGCCAACGTCCTGACTTTC

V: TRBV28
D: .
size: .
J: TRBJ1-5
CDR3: CASSSPPGEGNQPQHF
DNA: TGTGCCAGCAGTTCGCCCCCCGGCGAGGGCAATCAGCCCCAGCATTTT

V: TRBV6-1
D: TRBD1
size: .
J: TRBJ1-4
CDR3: CASSPTGEGEKLFF
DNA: TGTGCCAGCAGCCCTACAGGGGAGGGAGAAAAACTGTTTTTT

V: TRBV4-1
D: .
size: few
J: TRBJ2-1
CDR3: CASSQDFGEPRGNEQFF
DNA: TGCGCCAGCAGCCAAGATTTCGGGGAGCCCCGGGGAAATGAGCAGTTCTTC

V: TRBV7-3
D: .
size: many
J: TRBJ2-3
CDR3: CASSSGWDNPDTQYF
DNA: TGTGCCAGCAGCTCCGGCTGGGATAACCCAGATACGCAGTATTTT

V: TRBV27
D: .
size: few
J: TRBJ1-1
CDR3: CASSSPYTLGLTEAFF
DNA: TGTGCCAGCAGTTCCCCTTACACCCTAGGTTTAACTGAAGCTTTCTTT

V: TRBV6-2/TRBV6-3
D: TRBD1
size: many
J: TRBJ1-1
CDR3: CASSPYTGVLMNTEAFF
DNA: TGTGCCAGCAGTCCCTATACAGGGGTGCTTATGAACACTGAAGCTTTCTTT

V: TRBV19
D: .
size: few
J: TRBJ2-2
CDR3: CASSMGTPPGELFF
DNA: TGTGCCAGTAGTATGGGGACCCCGCCCGGGGAGCTGTTTTTT

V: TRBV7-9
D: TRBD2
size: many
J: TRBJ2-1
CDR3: CASSPREGVRGREQFF
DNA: TGTGCCAGCAGCCCACGGGAGGGGGTCAGGGGTCGTGAGCAGTTCTTC

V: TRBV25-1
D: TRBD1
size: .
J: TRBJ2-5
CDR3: CASSNYRDRETQYF
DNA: TGTGCCAGCAGTAATTACCGGGACAGAGAGACCCAGTACTTC

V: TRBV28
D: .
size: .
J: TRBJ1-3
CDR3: CASSLYSTSSGNTIYF
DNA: TGTGCCAGCAGTTTATATTCGACATCTTCTGGAAACACCATATATTTT

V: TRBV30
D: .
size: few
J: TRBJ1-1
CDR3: CAWSVTRERMNTEAFF
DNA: TGTGCCTGGAGTGTAACCAGGGAGCGGATGAACACTGAAGCTTTCTTT

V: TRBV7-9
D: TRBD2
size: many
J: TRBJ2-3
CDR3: CASSLGGLGTDTQYF
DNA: TGTGCCAGCAGCTTGGGAGGGCTTGGGACAGATACGCAGTATTTT

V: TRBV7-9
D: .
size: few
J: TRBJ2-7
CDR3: CASTPGYRSYEQYF
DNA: TGTGCCAGCACCCCCGGTTACCGGTCCTACGAGCAGTACTTC

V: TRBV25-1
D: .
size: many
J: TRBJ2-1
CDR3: CASSEYRGGEQFF
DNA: TGTGCCAGCAGTGAATATCGGGGCGGTGAGCAGTTCTTC

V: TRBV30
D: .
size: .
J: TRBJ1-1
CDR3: CAWTRLAGGTEAFF
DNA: TGTGCCTGGACACGACTTGCGGGGGGCACTGAAGCTTTCTTT

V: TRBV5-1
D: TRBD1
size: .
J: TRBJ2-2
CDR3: CASSSSDRVHGELFF
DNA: TGCGCCAGCAGTTCATCGGACAGGGTGCACGGGGAGCTGTTTTTT